Below, one T cell receptor beta chain is given with its context. These data come from a study of blood T cell repertoires in COVID-19. The J segment lost 4 bases and the V segment lost 1 base, leaving 8 bases of the junction unmatched. Per the germline V gene, CDR1 is SGHRS and CDR2 is YFSETQ. The CDR3 consists of 15 residues. Assay: immunoSEQ multiplex PCR; the TCRdb copy retains only in-frame clones and omits some. Found here are around 100,000 clones, approximately 78% of them singletons; the top ten hold 7.9%. The chain couples TRBV5-1 to TRBJ2-7; 7 nucleotides line up with TRBD1. Source material: peripheral blood. The clonotype originates from a man between 65 and 79 years old with acute or convalescent COVID-19. CDR3 nucleotide sequence: TGCGCCAGCAGCTTGCAAGGGACAGCCCGTTACGAGCAGTACTTC. This encodes CASSLQGTARYEQYF.